The next 3 T cell receptor beta chains were all read from a single sample in a study of shared clonotypes between healthy human individuals. Naive CD8 cells, CD45RO-negative and positively selected for CCR7, excluded terminally differentiated effector memory CD45RA+ cells. Here immunoSEQ multiplex PCR was the method, and the copy in TCRdb shows in-frame clones only, minus some. The sample consists of some 1,900,000 clones, over 85% of them appearing once. Sequenced: naive CD8+ T cells sorted from blood. These receptors were taken from a man aged 18 to 29 in good health.

Regarding this clone: Other nucleotide sequences from this sample produce the same CDR3. The chain carries TRBV9 and TRBJ2-5; D not resolved. V was clipped by 0 bases and J by 2 bases, with 8 bases between them. The CDR3 loop spans 14 amino acids. Germline CDR1 SGDLS, CDR2 YYNGEE. DNA for the CDR3: TGTGCCAGCAGCGTAGAGGGCGGACAAGAGACCCAGTACTTC. It is translated as CASSVEGGQETQYF. The variable domain in full, completed from reference TRBV9 and TRBJ2-5, reads DSGVTQTPKHLITATGQRVTLRCSPRSGDLSVYWYQQSLDQGLQFLIQYYNGEERAKGNILERFSAQQFPDLHSELNLSSLELGDSALYFCASSVEGGQETQYFGPGTRLLVL.

This clone showed up just a few times. The chain has TRBV30 and TRBJ1-5; the match to TRBD1 covers 9 bases. The CDR3 loop spans 15 amino acids. With 1 base clipped from V and 6 bases from J, the junction kept 7 bases outside the gene matches. CDR1 is GTSNPN, CDR2 SVGIG, per germline (reference sequence). The CDR3 region is CAWSEGQGGRQPQHF. Written as DNA, the CDR3 is TGTGCCTGGAGTGAGGGACAGGGAGGGCGTCAGCCCCAGCATTTT.

This CDR3 reads CASSEVAGELFF. CDR3 nucleotide sequence: TGCGCCAGCAGTGAAGTTGCCGGGGAGCTGTTTTTT. The chain uses TRBV10-1 and TRBJ2-2; D gene uncertain. The V and J ends lost 3 bases and 6 bases respectively, with 5 bases between them. Germline V gives CDR1 WNHNN, CDR2 SYGVQD (reference sequence). The CDR3 runs 12 residues.